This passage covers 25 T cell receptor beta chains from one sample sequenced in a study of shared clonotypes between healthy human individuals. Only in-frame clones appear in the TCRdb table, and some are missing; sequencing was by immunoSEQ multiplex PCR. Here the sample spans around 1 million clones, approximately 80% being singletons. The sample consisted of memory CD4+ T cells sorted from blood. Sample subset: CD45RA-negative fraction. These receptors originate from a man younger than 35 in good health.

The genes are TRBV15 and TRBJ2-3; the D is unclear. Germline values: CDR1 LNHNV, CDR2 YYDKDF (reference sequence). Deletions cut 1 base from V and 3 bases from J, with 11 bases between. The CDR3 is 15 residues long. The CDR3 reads CATSRGRFGTDTQYF. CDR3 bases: TGTGCCACCAGCAGAGGGCGGTTTGGGACAGATACGCAGTATTTT.

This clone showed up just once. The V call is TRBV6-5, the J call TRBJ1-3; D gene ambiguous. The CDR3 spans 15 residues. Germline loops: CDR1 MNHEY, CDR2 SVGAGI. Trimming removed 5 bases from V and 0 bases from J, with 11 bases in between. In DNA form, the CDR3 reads TGTGCCAGCAGTACCCAGACACCCTCTGGAAACACCATATATTTT. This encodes CASSTQTPSGNTIYF.

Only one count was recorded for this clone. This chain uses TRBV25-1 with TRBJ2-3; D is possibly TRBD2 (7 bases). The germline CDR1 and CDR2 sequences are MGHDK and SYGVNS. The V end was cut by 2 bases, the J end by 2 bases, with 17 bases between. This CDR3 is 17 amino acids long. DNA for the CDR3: TGTGCCAGCAGTGAAGGGAGGGGGTCGTCAGCCACAGATACGCAGTATTTT. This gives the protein CASSEGRGSSATDTQYF.

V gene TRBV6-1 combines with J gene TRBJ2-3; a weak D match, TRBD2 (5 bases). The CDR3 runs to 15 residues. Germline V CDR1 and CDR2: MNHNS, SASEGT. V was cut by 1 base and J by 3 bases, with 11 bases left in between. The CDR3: CASSEVLRGTDTQYF. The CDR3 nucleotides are TGTGCCAGCAGTGAAGTCCTAAGAGGGACAGATACGCAGTATTTT.

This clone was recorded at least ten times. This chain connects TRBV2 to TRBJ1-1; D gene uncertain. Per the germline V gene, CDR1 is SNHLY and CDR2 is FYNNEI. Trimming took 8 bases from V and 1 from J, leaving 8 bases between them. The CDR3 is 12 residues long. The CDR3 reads CASRNENTEAFF. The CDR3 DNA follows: TGTGCCAGCCGAAACGAGAACACTGAAGCTTTCTTT.

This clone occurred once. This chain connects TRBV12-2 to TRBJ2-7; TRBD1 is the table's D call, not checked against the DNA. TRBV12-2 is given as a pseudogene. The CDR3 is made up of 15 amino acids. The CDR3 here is CASRLAPGGAYEQYF. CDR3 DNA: TGTGCAAGTCGCTTAGCGCCAGGGGGTGCGTACGAGCAGTACTTC.

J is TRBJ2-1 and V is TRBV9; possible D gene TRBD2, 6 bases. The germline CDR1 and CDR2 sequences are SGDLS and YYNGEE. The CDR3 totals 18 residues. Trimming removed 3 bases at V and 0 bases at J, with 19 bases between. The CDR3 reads CASSARLLGRDSYNEQFF. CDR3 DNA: TGTGCCAGCAGCGCGAGGTTACTAGGGCGGGACTCCTACAATGAGCAGTTCTTC.

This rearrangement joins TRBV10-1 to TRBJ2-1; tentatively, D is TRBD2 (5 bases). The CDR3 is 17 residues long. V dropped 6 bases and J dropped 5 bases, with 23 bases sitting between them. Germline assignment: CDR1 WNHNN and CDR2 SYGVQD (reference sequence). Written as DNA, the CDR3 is TGCGCCAGCAGCAAGGACTGGGTCGGGGTAGCAAACAATGAGCAGTTCTTC. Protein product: CASSKDWVGVANNEQFF.

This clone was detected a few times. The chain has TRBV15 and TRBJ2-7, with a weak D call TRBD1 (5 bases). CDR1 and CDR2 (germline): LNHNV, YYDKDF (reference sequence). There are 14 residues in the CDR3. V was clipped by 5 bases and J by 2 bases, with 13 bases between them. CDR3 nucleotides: TGTGCCACCAGCCCCCAGGGTAGAGCCTACGAGCAGTACTTC. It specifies CATSPQGRAYEQYF.

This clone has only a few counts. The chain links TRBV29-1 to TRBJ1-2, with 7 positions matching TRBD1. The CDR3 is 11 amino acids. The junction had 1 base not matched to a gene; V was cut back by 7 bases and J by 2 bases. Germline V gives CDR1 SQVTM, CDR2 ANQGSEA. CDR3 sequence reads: CSAGQNYGYTF. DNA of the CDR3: TGCAGCGCGGGACAGAACTATGGCTACACCTTC.

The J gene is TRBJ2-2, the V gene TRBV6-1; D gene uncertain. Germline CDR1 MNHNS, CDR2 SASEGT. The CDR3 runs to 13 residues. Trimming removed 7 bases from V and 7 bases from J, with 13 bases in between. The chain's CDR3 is CASILGWGGELFF. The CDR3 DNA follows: TGTGCCAGCATCCTCGGATGGGGCGGGGAGCTGTTTTTT.

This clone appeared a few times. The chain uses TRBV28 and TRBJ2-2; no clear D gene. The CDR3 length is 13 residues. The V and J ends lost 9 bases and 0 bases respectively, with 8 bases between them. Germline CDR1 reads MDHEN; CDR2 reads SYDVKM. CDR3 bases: TGTGCCAGGATGGTCCCGAACACCGGGGAGCTGTTTTTT. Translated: CARMVPNTGELFF.

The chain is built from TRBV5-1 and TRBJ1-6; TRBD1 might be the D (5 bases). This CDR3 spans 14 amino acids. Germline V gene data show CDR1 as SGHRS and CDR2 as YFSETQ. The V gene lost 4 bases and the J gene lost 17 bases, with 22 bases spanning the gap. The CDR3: CASSQDPKGPTIHF. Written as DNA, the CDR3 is TGCGCCAGCAGCCAAGACCCTAAGGGACCGACTATCCACTTT. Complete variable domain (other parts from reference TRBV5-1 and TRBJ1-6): KAGVTQTPRYLIKTRGQQVTLSCSPISGHRSVSWYQQTPGQGLQFLFEYFSETQRNKGNFPGRFSGRQFSNSRSEMNVSTLELGDSALYLCASSQDPKGPTIHFGNGTRLTVT.

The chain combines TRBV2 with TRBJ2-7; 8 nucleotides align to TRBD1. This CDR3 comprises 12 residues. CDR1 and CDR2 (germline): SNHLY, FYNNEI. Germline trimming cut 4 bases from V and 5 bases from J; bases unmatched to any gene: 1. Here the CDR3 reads CASSGTGNEQYF. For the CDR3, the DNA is TGTGCCAGCAGTGGGACAGGGAACGAGCAGTACTTC.

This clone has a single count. CDR3 loop: CASEREASNPTSYEQYF. DNA of the CDR3: TGTGCCAGCGAGCGGGAGGCCTCGAACCCAACCTCCTACGAGCAGTACTTC. The chain has TRBV7-8 and TRBJ2-7; 9 nucleotides match TRBD2. The CDR3 is 17 residues long. Germline trimming cut 8 bases from V and 0 bases from J; bases unmatched to any gene: 14. CDR1 is SGHVS and CDR2 is FQNEAQ in the germline V gene.

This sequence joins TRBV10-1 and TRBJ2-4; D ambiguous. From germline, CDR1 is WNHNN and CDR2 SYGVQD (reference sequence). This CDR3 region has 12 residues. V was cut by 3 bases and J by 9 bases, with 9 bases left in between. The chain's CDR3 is CASSDRHGIQYF. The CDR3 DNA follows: TGCGCCAGCAGTGACCGACATGGCATTCAGTACTTC.

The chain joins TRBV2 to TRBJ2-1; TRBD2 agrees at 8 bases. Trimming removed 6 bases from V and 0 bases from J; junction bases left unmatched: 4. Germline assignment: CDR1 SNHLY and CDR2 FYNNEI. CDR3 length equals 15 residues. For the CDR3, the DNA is TGTGCCAGCAGCCAAAGCGGGAGCTCCTACAATGAGCAGTTCTTC. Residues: CASSQSGSSYNEQFF. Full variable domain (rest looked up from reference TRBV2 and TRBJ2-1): EPEVTQTPSHQVTQMGQEVILRCVPISNHLYFYWYRQILGQKVEFLVSFYNNEISEKSEIFDDQFSVERPDGSNFTLKIRSTKLEDSAMYFCASSQSGSSYNEQFFGPGTRLTVL.

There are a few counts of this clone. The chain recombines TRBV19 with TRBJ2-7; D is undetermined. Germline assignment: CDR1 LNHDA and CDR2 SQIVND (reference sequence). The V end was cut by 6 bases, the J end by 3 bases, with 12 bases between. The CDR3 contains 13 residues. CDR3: CASSLLGGYEQYF. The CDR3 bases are TGTGCCAGTAGCCTGTTAGGCGGCTACGAGCAGTACTTC. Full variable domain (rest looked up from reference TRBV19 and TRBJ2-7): DGGITQSPKYLFRKEGQNVTLSCEQNLNHDAMYWYRQDPGQGLRLIYYSQIVNDFQKGDIAEGYSVSREKKESFPLTVTSAQKNPTAFYLCASSLLGGYEQYFGPGTRLTVT.

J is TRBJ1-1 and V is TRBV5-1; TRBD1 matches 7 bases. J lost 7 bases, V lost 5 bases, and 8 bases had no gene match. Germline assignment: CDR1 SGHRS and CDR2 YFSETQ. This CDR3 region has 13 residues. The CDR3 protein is CASRRQGGSEAFF. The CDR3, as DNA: TGCGCCAGCAGGCGACAGGGAGGGAGTGAAGCTTTCTTT.

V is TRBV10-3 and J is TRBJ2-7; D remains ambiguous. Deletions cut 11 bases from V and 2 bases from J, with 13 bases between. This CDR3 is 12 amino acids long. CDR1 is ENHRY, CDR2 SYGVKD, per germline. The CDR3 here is CASARATYEQYF. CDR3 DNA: TGTGCCTCGGCCCGGGCTACCTACGAGCAGTACTTC.

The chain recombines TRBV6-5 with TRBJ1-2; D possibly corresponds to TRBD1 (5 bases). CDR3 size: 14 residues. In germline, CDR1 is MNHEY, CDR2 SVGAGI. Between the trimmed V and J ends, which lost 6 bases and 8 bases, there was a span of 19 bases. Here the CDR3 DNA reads TGTGCCAGCAGCCAAGGGGCCAGGGCGCAAGGCTACACCTTC. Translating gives CASSQGARAQGYTF.

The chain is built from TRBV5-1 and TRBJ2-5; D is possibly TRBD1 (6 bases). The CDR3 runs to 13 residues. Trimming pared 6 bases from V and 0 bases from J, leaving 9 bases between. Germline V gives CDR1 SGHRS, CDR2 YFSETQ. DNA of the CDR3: TGCGCCAGCAACAGGGCGTACCAAGAGACCCAGTACTTC. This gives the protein CASNRAYQETQYF.

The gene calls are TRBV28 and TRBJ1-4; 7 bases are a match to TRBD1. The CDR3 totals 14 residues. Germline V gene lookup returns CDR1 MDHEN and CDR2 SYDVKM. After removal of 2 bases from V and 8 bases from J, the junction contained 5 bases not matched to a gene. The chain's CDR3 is CASSLGGGREKLFF. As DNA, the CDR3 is TGTGCCAGCAGTTTAGGAGGGGGCAGAGAAAAACTGTTTTTT.

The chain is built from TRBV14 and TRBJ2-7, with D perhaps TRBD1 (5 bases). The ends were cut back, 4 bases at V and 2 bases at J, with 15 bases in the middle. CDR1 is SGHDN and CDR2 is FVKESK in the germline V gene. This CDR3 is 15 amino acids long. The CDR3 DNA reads TGTGCCAGCAGCCGCCAGGGTAACCCTCCCTACGAGCAGTACTTC. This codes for CASSRQGNPPYEQYF.

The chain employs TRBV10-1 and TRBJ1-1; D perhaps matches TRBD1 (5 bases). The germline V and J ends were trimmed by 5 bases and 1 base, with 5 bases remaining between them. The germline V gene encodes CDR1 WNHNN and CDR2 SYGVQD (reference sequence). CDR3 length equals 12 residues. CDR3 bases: TGCGCCAGCAGTACAGGGAACACTGAAGCTTTCTTT. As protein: CASSTGNTEAFF.